This T cell receptor (beta chain) is from a study of T cell responses to AZD1222 COVID-19 vaccine. Clones were read by immunoSEQ multiplex PCR, and TCRdb kept only the in-frame ones, dropping some. Here the sample spans about 170,000 clones, more than 80% being singletons. Sequencing was performed on peripheral blood, taken on day 0 of AZD1222 vaccination. The TCR sequence derives from an adult in good health.

CDR3: CASSPPSGSGETQYF. CDR3 bases: TGTGCCAGCTCACCTCCGAGTGGGAGTGGAGAGACCCAGTACTTC. V usage is TRBV18 and J usage is TRBJ2-5, with D perhaps matching TRBD2 (5 bases). The CDR3 has 15 residues. Germline assignment: CDR1 KGHSH and CDR2 LQKENI. The V end was cut by 3 bases, the J end by 4 bases, with 15 bases between. Using reference TRBV18 and TRBJ2-5 for the parts outside the CDR3, the full variable domain is NAGVMQNPRHLVRRRGQEARLRCSPMKGHSHVYWYRQLPEEGLKFMVYLQKENIIDESGMPKERFSAEFPKEGPSILRIQQVVRGDSAAYFCASSPPSGSGETQYFGPGTRLLVL.